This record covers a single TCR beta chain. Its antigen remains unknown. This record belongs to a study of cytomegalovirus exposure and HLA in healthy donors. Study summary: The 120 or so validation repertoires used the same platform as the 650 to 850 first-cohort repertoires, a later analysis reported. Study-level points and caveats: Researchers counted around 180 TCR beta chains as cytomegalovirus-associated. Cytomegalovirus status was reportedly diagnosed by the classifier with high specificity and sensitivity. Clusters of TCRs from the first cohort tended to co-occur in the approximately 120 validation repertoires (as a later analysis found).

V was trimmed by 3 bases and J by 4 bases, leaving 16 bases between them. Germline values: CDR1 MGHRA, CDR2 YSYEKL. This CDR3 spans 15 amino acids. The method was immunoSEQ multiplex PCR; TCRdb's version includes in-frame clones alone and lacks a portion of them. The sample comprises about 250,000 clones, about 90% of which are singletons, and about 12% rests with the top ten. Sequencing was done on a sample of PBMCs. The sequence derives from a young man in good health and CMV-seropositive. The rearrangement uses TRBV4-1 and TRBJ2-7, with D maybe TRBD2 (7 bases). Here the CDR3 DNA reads TGCGCCAGCAGCCAGCCCACGGGGGGCACTTACGAGCAGTACTTC. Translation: CASSQPTGGTYEQYF.